This T cell receptor (beta chain) was documented in a study of control samples from healthy donors and cancer patients. V was shortened by 0 bases and J by 3 bases, with 11 bases between the two germline ends. Germline assignment: CDR1 GTSNPN and CDR2 SVGIG (reference sequence). The CDR3 runs 14 residues. Assay used: immunoSEQ multiplex PCR; TCRdb lists only in-frame clones, some missing. This table holds 90,000 to 140,000 clones, about 83% found once. J is TRBJ1-2 and V is TRBV30, with D tentatively TRBD1 (5 bases). What was sequenced was blood. This TCR derives from a woman aged 50 to 60 in good health. CDR3 DNA sequence: TGTGCCTGGAGTGTGGGAGGGGACGACTATGGCTACACCTTC. This gives the protein CAWSVGGDDYGYTF.